Described below is a single TCR beta chain sequence and its context. Clones were read by immunoSEQ multiplex PCR, and TCRdb kept only the in-frame ones, dropping some. The sample includes some 25,000 clones, around four fifths of them seen just once. This sample was taken from a study of blood T cell repertoires in COVID-19. The CDR3 is 14 amino acids. The V end was cut by 2 bases, the J end by 8 bases, with 10 bases between. From germline, CDR1 is LNHNV and CDR2 YYDKDF (reference sequence). V usage is TRBV15 and J usage is TRBJ1-6; TRBD1 is a possible D gene (5 bases). This clonotype was sampled from a woman in her 70s with COVID-19, enrolled during active disease. Sequences were obtained from peripheral blood. CDR3: CATSRSRGDSPLHF. As DNA, the CDR3 is TGTGCCACCAGCAGATCTCGGGGGGATTCACCCCTCCACTTT.